This passage covers 29 T cell receptor beta chains from one sample sequenced in a study of T-cell memory formation after mild COVID-19. TCRdb re-analysed the 5' RACE reads in MiXCR, keeping a single row per CDR3 protein. This sample has about 150,000 distinct CDR3 sequences, with 15% to 20% found just once. Sequencing input: PBMCs or a T cell subset sorted from them (not recorded which). The origin of the receptors is an adult woman who had mild COVID-19 (a few samples of this study predate the infection). Cell type and time point are not known.

The chain joins TRBV19 to TRBJ2-1; TRBD2 agrees at 11 bases. Germline assignment: CDR1 LNHDA and CDR2 SQIVND (reference sequence). Trimming removed 4 bases from V and 0 bases from J; junction bases left unmatched: 5. CDR3 length: 17 residues. CDR3 protein: CASSKTLAGGSYNEQFF. CDR3 bases: TGTGCCAGTAGTAAGACTCTAGCGGGAGGCTCCTACAATGAGCAGTTCTTC.

The chain combines TRBV6-5 with TRBJ2-3, with D perhaps given as TRBD1 or TRBD2 (6 bases each). The CDR3 is 17 residues long. The V and J ends lost 5 bases and 1 base respectively, with 19 bases between them. Germline CDR1 MNHEY, CDR2 SVGAGI. The CDR3 region is CASSRSKIGGRTDTQYF. In DNA, the CDR3 is TGTGCCAGCAGTCGGAGTAAGATAGGGGGGCGCACAGATACGCAGTATTTT.

This clonotype was observed a few times. CDR3 bases: TGCGCCAGCAGCCACGTCGACAGGGGGGAAAACATTCAGTACTTC. Its translation: CASSHVDRGENIQYF. This chain connects TRBV4-3 to TRBJ2-4; 9 nucleotides line up with TRBD1. The CDR3 is 15 residues long. With 3 bases clipped from V and 5 bases from J, the junction kept 5 bases outside the gene matches. The germline gives CDR1 LGHNA, CDR2 YSLEER.

The genes are TRBV29-1 and TRBJ2-7, with TRBD1 matching over 7 bases. Germline assignment: CDR1 SQVTM and CDR2 ANQGSEA. V was clipped by 5 bases and J by 5 bases; unmatched bases: 3. The CDR3 length is 11 residues. CDR3 sequence reads: CSVSDRDEQYF. The DNA for the CDR3 is TGCAGCGTTTCAGACAGGGACGAGCAGTACTTC.

V gene TRBV4-2 combines with J gene TRBJ2-3; perhaps TRBD2 as D (7 bases). This CDR3 is built from 16 residues. Germline V gives CDR1 LGHNA, CDR2 YNFKEQ. Deletions cut 0 bases from V and 5 bases from J, with 15 bases between. DNA of the CDR3: TGTGCCAGCAGCCAAGAATTCCGGGGGGCCGGAGATACGCAGTATTTT. Encoded protein: CASSQEFRGAGDTQYF.

This clonotype was picked up a small number of times. The genes are TRBV6-5 and TRBJ1-1, with TRBD1 identical over 10 bases. V was pared by 5 bases and J by 10 bases, with 10 bases of the junction left unmatched. The CDR3 totals 14 residues. Germline CDR1 is MNHEY and CDR2 is SVGAGI. In nucleotides, the CDR3 is TGTGCCAGCAGTCAGAACCGGGACAGGGGTGTAGCTTTCTTT. Translating it yields CASSQNRDRGVAFF.

This chain joins TRBV29-1 and TRBJ2-7; 7 bases match TRBD2. Unmatched junction bases numbered 1, after V lost 2 bases and J lost 3 bases. The CDR3 is 12 amino acids. Germline loops: CDR1 SQVTM, CDR2 ANQGSEA. The CDR3 is CSVESSGYEQYF. Here the CDR3 DNA reads TGCAGCGTTGAATCTAGCGGCTACGAGCAGTACTTC.

The chain couples TRBV20-1 to TRBJ2-5; TRBD2 aligns across 9 bases. This CDR3 contains 14 residues. The J segment lost 2 bases and the V segment lost 3 bases, leaving 4 bases of the junction unmatched. Germline V CDR1 and CDR2: DFQATT, SNEGSKA (reference sequence). CDR3 residues: CSASQREVQETQYF. The CDR3 nucleotides are TGCAGTGCTAGCCAGCGGGAGGTGCAAGAGACCCAGTACTTC.

V and J are TRBV12-3 or TRBV12-4 and TRBJ2-1; 11 nucleotides align to TRBD1. The CDR3 sequence is 17 residues long. V gave up 6 bases and J gave up 9 bases; unmatched junction bases: 16. The CDR3 DNA reads TGTGCCAGCAGCCCCCACCATAATGGGGACAGGGGGATTGAGCAGTTCTTC. Translating gives CASSPHHNGDRGIEQFF.

This clonotype was observed a few times. This chain links TRBV4-1 with TRBJ2-1; a weak D match, TRBD2 (6 bases). Per germline, CDR1 MGHRA and CDR2 YSYEKL. The CDR3 contains 16 residues. The ends were cut back, 1 base at V and 6 bases at J, with 16 bases in the middle. Here the CDR3 DNA reads TGCGCCAGCAGCCAAGCCGGGGGAGCTGTACGCAATGAGCAGTTCTTC. Translation: CASSQAGGAVRNEQFF.

This clonotype was found a few times. The chain carries TRBV20-1 and TRBJ1-1; D is possibly TRBD1 (5 bases). CDR1 is DFQATT and CDR2 is SNEGSKA in the germline V gene (reference sequence). Trimming shortened V by 0 bases and J by 1 base, and 9 bases separated the two germline ends. The CDR3 contains 14 residues. The CDR3 DNA reads as TGCAGTGCTAGAGACCAGGGAACGAACACTGAAGCTTTCTTT. Its translation is CSARDQGTNTEAFF.

This chain joins TRBV2 and TRBJ2-5; 8 bases line up with TRBD1. After removal of 6 bases from V and 9 bases from J, the junction contained 18 bases not matched to a gene. Germline V gene lookup returns CDR1 SNHLY and CDR2 FYNNEI. CDR3 length equals 16 residues. This CDR3 reads CASSYSLWTGPRAQYF. CDR3 nucleotides: TGTGCCAGCAGCTACTCTCTTTGGACAGGGCCGAGGGCCCAGTACTTC.

The V and J genes are TRBV7-3 and TRBJ2-1; tentative D call: TRBD2 (7 bases). Germline V gives CDR1 SGHTA, CDR2 FQGTGA. Trimming took 5 bases from V and 8 from J, leaving 16 bases between them. This CDR3 contains 14 residues. CDR3 in DNA: TGTGCCAGCAGCCCGGGGGGCGGCTTCGATGAGCAGTTCTTC. It specifies CASSPGGGFDEQFF.

A few counts support this clonotype. The chain uses TRBV5-1 and TRBJ2-3, with 9 bases aligning to TRBD1. This CDR3 has 15 amino acids. Germline assignment: CDR1 SGHRS and CDR2 YFSETQ. V shed 3 bases and J 0 bases; nucleotides not matched to a gene: 2. CDR3 bases: TGCGCCAGCAGCTGGGGACAGGGCAGCACAGATACGCAGTATTTT. Protein product: CASSWGQGSTDTQYF.

The chain couples TRBV7-9 to TRBJ1-1; D perhaps matches TRBD1 (5 bases). This CDR3 region has 12 residues. Germline-derived CDR1 and CDR2 are SEHNR and FQNEAQ (reference sequence). The V end lost 2 bases, the J end lost 9 bases, and 10 bases lay between the germline ends. DNA for the CDR3: TGTGCCAGCAGCTTAAATGGGGCACAAGCTTTCTTT. Protein sequence: CASSLNGAQAFF.

In this sample, this clonotype turned up a few times. The chain links TRBV10-3 to TRBJ2-7, with D tentatively TRBD1 (5 bases). Trimming removed 0 bases at V and 3 bases at J, with 15 bases between. Germline V gene sequence: CDR1 ENHRY, CDR2 SYGVKD. This CDR3 has 16 amino acids. The CDR3 DNA is TGTGCCATCAGTGAGTCGGCGGACCTTCAGGGCTACGAGCAGTACTTC. Translating gives CAISESADLQGYEQYF.

There are a few counts of this clonotype. This chain links TRBV12-3 or TRBV12-4 with TRBJ1-5; D is perhaps TRBD1 (5 bases). V was trimmed by 0 bases and J by 14 bases, leaving 17 bases between them. This CDR3 comprises 14 residues. The CDR3 region has the DNA TGTGCCAGCAGTTTAGCCGGGGGGAACGGACGAGAGCATTTT. It is translated as CASSLAGGNGREHF.

This clonotype was seen more than once but under ten times. The V call is TRBV24-1, the J call TRBJ2-5, with 10 bases lining up with TRBD1. The CDR3 is 17 amino acids. Germline CDR1 KGHDR, CDR2 SFDVKD. V dropped 3 bases and J dropped 5; count of bases not matched to a gene: 11. The CDR3 nucleotides read TGTGCCACCAGTGATCCTCCGAGACAGGGGGCGGGGGAGACCCAGTACTTC. It codes for CATSDPPRQGAGETQYF.

The genes are TRBV5-1 and TRBJ2-1; 11 bases align to TRBD2. The CDR3 loop spans 16 amino acids. CDR1 and CDR2 from the germline V gene are SGHRS and YFSETQ. Trimming took 0 bases from V and 4 from J; bases not matched to a gene: 3. CDR3 loop: CASSLATSGRYNEQFF. CDR3 DNA sequence: TGCGCCAGCAGCTTGGCCACTAGCGGGAGATACAATGAGCAGTTCTTC.

This clonotype was seen a handful of times. This chain joins TRBV9 and TRBJ2-2, with a possible D match to TRBD2 (7 bases). The germline V and J ends were trimmed by 0 bases and 6 bases, with 15 bases remaining between them. This CDR3 comprises 16 residues. CDR1 and CDR2 from the germline V gene are SGDLS and YYNGEE. CDR3 sequence (DNA): TGTGCCAGCAGCGTAGAAGCGGGGACAATCGCCGGGGAGCTGTTTTTT. Translation gives CASSVEAGTIAGELFF.

This clonotype was detected a few times. This chain uses TRBV30 with TRBJ2-6, with a weak D call TRBD1 (5 bases). The ends were cut back, 5 bases at V and 0 bases at J, with 5 bases in the middle. Germline V lookup: CDR1 GTSNPN, CDR2 SVGIG (reference sequence). The CDR3 is 13 amino acids. The CDR3 here is CAWDSSGANVLTF. The CDR3 bases are TGTGCCTGGGACAGCTCTGGGGCCAACGTCCTGACTTTC.

CDR3 DNA: TGTGCCAGCTCACCGCAGGGACTGAGCACAGATACGCAGTATTTT. Its translation: CASSPQGLSTDTQYF. The chain has TRBV18 and TRBJ2-3; maybe TRBD2 (6 bases). The CDR3 loop spans 15 amino acids. Trimming took 3 bases from V and 0 from J, leaving 10 bases between them. Looked up from germline, CDR1 is KGHSH and CDR2 is LQKENI.

Only a few counts were recorded for this clonotype. The chain links TRBV5-1 to TRBJ2-3; TRBD1 is a possible D gene (6 bases). The CDR3 contains 14 residues. The V end lost 2 bases, the J end lost 3 bases, and 10 bases lay between the germline ends. Germline-derived CDR1 and CDR2 are SGHRS and YFSETQ. The CDR3 spells CASSFNRDTDTQYF. For the CDR3, the DNA is TGCGCCAGCAGCTTTAACAGGGATACAGATACGCAGTATTTT. Based on the CDR3 plus reference TRBV5-1 and TRBJ2-3, the full variable domain is KAGVTQTPRYLIKTRGQQVTLSCSPISGHRSVSWYQQTPGQGLQFLFEYFSETQRNKGNFPGRFSGRQFSNSRSEMNVSTLELGDSALYLCASSFNRDTDTQYFGPGTRLTVL.

The rearrangement links TRBV12-3 or TRBV12-4 to TRBJ2-3; maybe TRBD2 (5 bases). This CDR3 has 16 amino acids. With 6 bases removed from V and 1 base from J, the gap between germline ends came to 17 bases. This CDR3 is CASSQPRVFGTDTQYF. In nucleotides, the CDR3 is TGTGCCAGCAGCCAGCCGCGGGTATTTGGCACAGATACGCAGTATTTT.

J is TRBJ2-5 and V is TRBV15; TRBD2 is a possible D gene (5 bases). Germline V gene lookup returns CDR1 LNHNV and CDR2 YYDKDF (reference sequence). This CDR3 has 15 residues. V lost 3 bases and J 7 bases, leaving 18 bases between the germline ends. CDR3: CATSSLQTRRGTQYF. CDR3 nucleotide sequence: TGTGCCACCAGCAGTCTTCAAACGCGCCGGGGGACCCAGTACTTC.

The genes are TRBV5-1 and TRBJ2-1, with TRBD1 identical over 9 bases. Germline CDR1 is SGHRS and CDR2 is YFSETQ. Losses at the gene ends were 5 bases for V and 6 bases for J; bases not matched to a gene: 6. There are 14 residues in the CDR3. The CDR3 sequence: CASRSTGGTNEQFF. CDR3 DNA sequence: TGCGCCAGCAGGTCGACAGGGGGTACCAATGAGCAGTTCTTC. Together with reference TRBV5-1 and TRBJ2-1, the CDR3 gives the full variable domain: KAGVTQTPRYLIKTRGQQVTLSCSPISGHRSVSWYQQTPGQGLQFLFEYFSETQRNKGNFPGRFSGRQFSNSRSEMNVSTLELGDSALYLCASRSTGGTNEQFFGPGTRLTVL.

This chain links TRBV7-8 with TRBJ2-3; D is ambiguous. V was shortened by 2 bases and J by 0 bases, with 12 bases between the two germline ends. From germline, CDR1 is SGHVS and CDR2 FQNEAQ. This CDR3 has 16 amino acids. The CDR3 loop reads CASSLLGSTSTDTQYF. The CDR3, as DNA: TGTGCCAGCAGCTTACTAGGCAGTACTAGCACAGATACGCAGTATTTT.

This clonotype was counted between two and nine times. This sequence joins TRBV11-2 and TRBJ2-2, with TRBD1 matching 10 bases. Germline CDR1 is SGHAT and CDR2 is FQNNGV. V was pared by 4 bases and J by 3 bases, with 8 bases of the junction left unmatched. The CDR3 has 17 amino acids. CDR3 loop: CASSSFVGTGDTGELFF. The CDR3 DNA sequence: TGTGCCAGCAGCTCGTTTGTGGGGACAGGGGACACCGGGGAGCTGTTTTTT.

Only a few counts were recorded for this clonotype. The chain combines TRBV15 with TRBJ2-3, with 11 bases fitting TRBD2. J gave up 2 bases and V 5 bases, and 6 bases lay outside the gene matches. CDR3 size: 16 residues. Germline CDR1 is LNHNV and CDR2 is YYDKDF (reference sequence). For the CDR3, the DNA is TGTGCCACCAGCTATCGACTAGCGGGGTTCACAGATACGCAGTATTTT. Amino acid sequence: CATSYRLAGFTDTQYF.